The 8 T cell receptor beta chains below all came from one sample that was sequenced in a study of shared clonotypes between healthy human individuals. Naive-designated CD8 cells lacked CD45RO, were positively enriched for CCR7, and omitted terminally differentiated effector memory CD45RA+ cells. Some clones are missing from TCRdb's copy, which holds only in-frame ones; the method was immunoSEQ multiplex PCR. The data hold about 2.2 million clones, with about 93% observed a single time. Sample: naive CD8+ T cells from PBMCs. The receptors were sampled from a man between 18 and 29 years old in good health. Some clones in this sample may be carry-over from other donors' samples.

The chain combines TRBV4-3 with TRBJ2-1, with TRBD2 matching over 8 bases. The CDR3 consists of 16 residues. CDR1 is LGHNA, CDR2 YSLEER, per germline. After removal of 0 bases from V and 4 bases from J, the junction contained 5 bases not matched to a gene. The CDR3 loop reads CASSQDHGRVYNEQFF. As DNA, the CDR3 is TGCGCCAGCAGCCAAGATCACGGGAGGGTATACAATGAGCAGTTCTTC.

V gene TRBV6-5 combines with J gene TRBJ2-7; D possibly uses TRBD1 or TRBD2 (5 bases each). The CDR3 loop spans 13 amino acids. V lost 6 bases to trimming and J lost 2 bases, with 11 bases between them. Germline loops: CDR1 MNHEY, CDR2 SVGAGI. This CDR3 is CASRSGPAYEQYF. The CDR3 coding sequence is TGTGCCAGCAGATCGGGGCCAGCCTACGAGCAGTACTTC.

CDR3 sequence: CASSTPLAGESYEQYF. CDR3 DNA: TGTGCCAGCAGCACACCCCTAGCGGGAGAATCCTACGAGCAGTACTTC. This chain uses TRBV7-9 with TRBJ2-7, with TRBD2 matching over 10 bases. CDR1 SEHNR and CDR2 FQNEAQ come from the germline V gene (reference sequence). The V gene end was trimmed by 5 bases and the J gene end by 1 base; junction bases not matched to a gene: 8. The CDR3 is made up of 16 amino acids.

The chain couples TRBV7-8 to TRBJ1-3, with 7 bases that match TRBD1. Trimming at V came to 3 bases and at J to 0 bases, leaving 8 bases not matched to a gene. Germline V gives CDR1 SGHVS, CDR2 FQNEAQ. The CDR3 extends over 17 amino acids. The CDR3 DNA reads TGTGCCAGCAGCTTTACCAGGGGGACCCTCTCTGGAAACACCATATATTTT. Translation: CASSFTRGTLSGNTIYF.

There are a few counts of this clone. The V gene is TRBV10-3, the J gene TRBJ1-5; 9 bases map to TRBD1. With 6 bases clipped from V and 0 bases from J, the junction kept 6 bases outside the gene matches. There are 16 residues in the CDR3. Germline V CDR1 and CDR2: ENHRY, SYGVKD. CDR3 sequence (DNA): TGTGCCATCAGCCCGGACAGGGGATATAGCAATCAGCCCCAGCATTTT. This sequence encodes CAISPDRGYSNQPQHF.

V and J are TRBV27 and TRBJ2-7; 15 bases map to TRBD2. The CDR3 spans 15 residues. Germline V gene data show CDR1 as MNHEY and CDR2 as SMNVEV (reference sequence). The V gene end was trimmed by 5 bases and the J gene end by 6 bases; junction bases not matched to a gene: 5. The CDR3 DNA reads as TGTGCCAGCAGTATGGGACTAGCGGGAGGTACCGAGCAGTACTTC. Protein sequence: CASSMGLAGGTEQYF.

This chain connects TRBV7-9 to TRBJ2-7; 9 bases align to TRBD2. The V gene end was trimmed by 1 base and the J gene end by 0 bases; junction bases not matched to a gene: 1. This CDR3 has 15 residues. CDR1 and CDR2 from the germline V gene are SEHNR and FQNEAQ (reference sequence). The DNA for the CDR3 is TGTGCCAGCAGCTTAGGGACTAGCGCCTCCTACGAGCAGTACTTC. This sequence encodes CASSLGTSASYEQYF.

This CDR3 is CASSDSTDEAFF. The CDR3 DNA reads TGTGCCAGCAGTGACAGTACGGACGAAGCTTTCTTT. The chain couples TRBV6-4 to TRBJ1-1; D remains ambiguous. The CDR3 runs 12 residues. Trimming took 2 bases from V and 8 from J, leaving 9 bases between them. Per the germline V gene, CDR1 is MRHNA and CDR2 is SNTAGT.